A selection of T cell receptor beta chains follows, all from one sample in a study of B cell selection in AIRE deficiency. Using immunoSEQ multiplex PCR, the repertoire was profiled, and TCRdb retains in-frame clones only, with some absent. This table holds tens of thousands of clones, approximately 94% found once. Material: Tregs sorted from PBMCs. The receptor set was obtained from a human donor with AIRE deficiency. Each CDR3 is given with its conserved first and last residue. Clone size is shown for a subset of rows, as once, few, many or a class of expanded clone.

J gene,clone size,V gene,CDR3 protein
TRBJ2-7,.,TRBV7-2,CASSPHGGTYEQYF
TRBJ1-1,.,TRBV7-2,CASSVGKNTEAFF
TRBJ1-4,once,TRBV2,CASSESTGFEKLFF
.,.,TRBV12-5,CASGLGTRVFHEQYF
TRBJ1-5,.,TRBV7-9,CASSLAGGSNQPQHF
TRBJ2-5,.,TRBV4-1,CASSQDVAGPGTQYF
.,.,TRBV19,CASSPLPGQGSYEQYF
TRBJ1-3,.,TRBV28,CASSLQGANTIYF
TRBJ2-1,.,TRBV6-4,CASSPHRDGEQFF
TRBJ2-1,.,TRBV5-1,CASSFYPLWNEQFF
TRBJ2-2,.,TRBV15,CATSRESGELFF
TRBJ2-4,.,TRBV28,CASSKTGEGTKNIQYF
TRBJ1-2,.,TRBV2,CASSERGQGNYGYTF
TRBJ1-4,.,TRBV7-3,CASSPGVQGHEKLFF
TRBJ2-1,.,TRBV6-4,CATSTTGTTYNEQFF
TRBJ2-1,.,TRBV10-2,CASSESRGRGPYNEQFF
TRBJ1-5,.,TRBV19,CASSIYGGALYSNQPQHF
TRBJ2-1,.,TRBV6-6,CASSNDYNEQFF
TRBJ2-7,.,TRBV5-1,CASSRQGTSNPIYEQYF
TRBJ2-1,.,TRBV5-1,CASSHGPNEQFF
TRBJ1-5,.,TRBV2,CASRRQGGQPQHF
TRBJ1-2,.,TRBV28,CASSIQGQGVRLYYGYTF
TRBJ1-1,once,TRBV5-1,CASTPDRGYPTTEAFF